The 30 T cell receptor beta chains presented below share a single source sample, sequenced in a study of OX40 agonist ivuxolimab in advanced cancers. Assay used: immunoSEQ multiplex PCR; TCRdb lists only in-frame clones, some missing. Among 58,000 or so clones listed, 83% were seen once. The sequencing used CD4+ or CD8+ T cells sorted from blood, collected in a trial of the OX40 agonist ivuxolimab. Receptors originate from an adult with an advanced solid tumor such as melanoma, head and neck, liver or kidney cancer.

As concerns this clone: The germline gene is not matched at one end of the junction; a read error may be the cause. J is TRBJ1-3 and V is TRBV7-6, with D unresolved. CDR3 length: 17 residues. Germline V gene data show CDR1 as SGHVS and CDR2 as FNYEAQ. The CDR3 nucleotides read TGTGCCAGCAGCCTAGCAGTCGCCCGAGGGAGTGGAAACACCATATATTTT. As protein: CASSLAVARGSGNTIYF.

Written as DNA, the CDR3 is TGTGCCAGCAGTGAAGGAGGGTGGGGACAGTTGAACACTGAAGCTTTCTTT. Translated, it gives CASSEGGWGQLNTEAFF. This rearrangement joins TRBV6-1 to TRBJ1-1, with 7 bases lining up with TRBD1. The germline V gene encodes CDR1 MNHNS and CDR2 SASEGT. Trimming took 1 base from V and 0 from J; bases not matched to a gene: 8. This CDR3 has 17 amino acids.

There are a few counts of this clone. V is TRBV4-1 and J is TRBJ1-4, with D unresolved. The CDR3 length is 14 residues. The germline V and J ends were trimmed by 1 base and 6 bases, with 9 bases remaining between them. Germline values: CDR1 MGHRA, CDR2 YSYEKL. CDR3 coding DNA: TGCGCCAGCAGCCAAGGGGTTAACCATGAAAAACTGTTTTTT. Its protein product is CASSQGVNHEKLFF.

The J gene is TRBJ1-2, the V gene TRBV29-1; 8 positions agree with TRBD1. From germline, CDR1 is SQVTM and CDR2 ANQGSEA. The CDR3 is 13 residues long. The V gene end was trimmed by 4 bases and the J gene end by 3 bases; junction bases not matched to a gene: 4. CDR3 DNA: TGCAGCGTTGCATCGGACAGGGACTATGGCTACACCTTC. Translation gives CSVASDRDYGYTF.

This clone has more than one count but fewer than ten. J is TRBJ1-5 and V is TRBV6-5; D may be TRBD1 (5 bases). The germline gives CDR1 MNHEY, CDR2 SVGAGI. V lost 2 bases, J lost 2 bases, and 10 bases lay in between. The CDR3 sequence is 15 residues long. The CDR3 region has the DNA TGTGCCAGCAGTTACGGGGGAGTGGGCAATCAGCCCCAGCATTTT. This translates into CASSYGGVGNQPQHF.

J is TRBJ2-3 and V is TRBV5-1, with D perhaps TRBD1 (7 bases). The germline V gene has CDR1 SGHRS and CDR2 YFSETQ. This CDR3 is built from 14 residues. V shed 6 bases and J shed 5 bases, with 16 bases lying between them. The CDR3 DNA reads TGCGCCAGCACCCCCCAGGGGGGCATAGATACGCAGTATTTT. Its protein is CASTPQGGIDTQYF.

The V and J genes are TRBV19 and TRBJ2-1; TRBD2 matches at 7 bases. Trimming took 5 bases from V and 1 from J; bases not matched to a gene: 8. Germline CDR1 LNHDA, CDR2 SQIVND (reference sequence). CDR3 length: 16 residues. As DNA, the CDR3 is TGTGCCAGTAGTCGCCTAACTAGCGATTCCTACAATGAGCAGTTCTTC. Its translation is CASSRLTSDSYNEQFF.

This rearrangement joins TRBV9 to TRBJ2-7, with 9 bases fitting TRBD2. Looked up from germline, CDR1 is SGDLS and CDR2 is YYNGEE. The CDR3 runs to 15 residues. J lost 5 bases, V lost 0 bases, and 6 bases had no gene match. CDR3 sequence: CASSVGPSGENEQYF. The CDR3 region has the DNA TGTGCCAGCAGCGTAGGGCCTAGCGGGGAAAACGAGCAGTACTTC.

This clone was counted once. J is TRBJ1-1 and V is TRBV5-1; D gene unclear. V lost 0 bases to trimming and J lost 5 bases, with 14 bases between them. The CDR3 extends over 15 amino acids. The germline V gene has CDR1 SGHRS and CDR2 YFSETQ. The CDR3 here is CASSLEVVQFTEAFF. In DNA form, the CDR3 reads TGCGCCAGCAGCTTGGAGGTCGTGCAGTTTACTGAAGCTTTCTTT.

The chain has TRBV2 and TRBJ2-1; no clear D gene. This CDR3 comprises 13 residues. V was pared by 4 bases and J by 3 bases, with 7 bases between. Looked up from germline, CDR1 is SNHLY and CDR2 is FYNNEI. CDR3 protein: CASSGAIYNEQFF. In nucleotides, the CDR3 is TGTGCCAGCAGTGGGGCGATCTACAATGAGCAGTTCTTC. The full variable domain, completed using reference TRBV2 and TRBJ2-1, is EPEVTQTPSHQVTQMGQEVILRCVPISNHLYFYWYRQILGQKVEFLVSFYNNEISEKSEIFDDQFSVERPDGSNFTLKIRSTKLEDSAMYFCASSGAIYNEQFFGPGTRLTVL.

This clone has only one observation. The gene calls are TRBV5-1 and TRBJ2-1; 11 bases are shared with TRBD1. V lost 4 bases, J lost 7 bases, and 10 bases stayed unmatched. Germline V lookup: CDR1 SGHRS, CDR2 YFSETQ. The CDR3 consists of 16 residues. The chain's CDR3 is CASSLRPGTGGNEQFF. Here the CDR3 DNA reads TGCGCCAGCAGCCTACGACCCGGGACAGGGGGGAATGAGCAGTTCTTC.

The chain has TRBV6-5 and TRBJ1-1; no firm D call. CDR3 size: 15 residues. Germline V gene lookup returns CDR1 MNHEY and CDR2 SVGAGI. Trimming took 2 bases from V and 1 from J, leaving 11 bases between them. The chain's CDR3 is CASSYDNRRNTEAFF. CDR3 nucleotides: TGTGCCAGCAGTTACGATAACAGACGGAACACTGAAGCTTTCTTT.

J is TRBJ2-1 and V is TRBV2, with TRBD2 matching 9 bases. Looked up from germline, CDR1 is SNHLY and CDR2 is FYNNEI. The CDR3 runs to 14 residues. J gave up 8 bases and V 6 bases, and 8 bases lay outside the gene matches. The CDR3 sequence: CASRREGRFDEQFF. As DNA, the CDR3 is TGTGCCAGCAGGCGGGAGGGCCGCTTTGATGAGCAGTTCTTC. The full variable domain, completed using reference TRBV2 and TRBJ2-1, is EPEVTQTPSHQVTQMGQEVILRCVPISNHLYFYWYRQILGQKVEFLVSFYNNEISEKSEIFDDQFSVERPDGSNFTLKIRSTKLEDSAMYFCASRREGRFDEQFFGPGTRLTVL.

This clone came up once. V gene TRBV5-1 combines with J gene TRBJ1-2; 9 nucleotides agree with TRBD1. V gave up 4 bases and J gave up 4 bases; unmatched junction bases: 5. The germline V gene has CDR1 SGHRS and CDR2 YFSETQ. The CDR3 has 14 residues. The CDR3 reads CASSIRTGAYGYTF. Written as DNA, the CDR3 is TGCGCCAGCAGCATCCGGACAGGGGCCTATGGCTACACCTTC.

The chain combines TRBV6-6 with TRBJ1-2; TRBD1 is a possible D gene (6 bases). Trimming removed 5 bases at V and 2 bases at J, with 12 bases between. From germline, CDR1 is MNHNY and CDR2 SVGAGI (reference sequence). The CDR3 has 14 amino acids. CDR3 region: CASSTGHLNYGYTF. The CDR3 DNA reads TGTGCCAGCAGTACGGGACATCTAAACTATGGCTACACCTTC.

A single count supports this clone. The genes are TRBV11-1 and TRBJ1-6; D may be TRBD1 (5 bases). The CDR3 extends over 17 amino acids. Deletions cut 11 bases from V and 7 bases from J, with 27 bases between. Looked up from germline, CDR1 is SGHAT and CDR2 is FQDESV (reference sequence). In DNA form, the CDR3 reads TGTGCCGCCGTCCCCACAGGTCATAATGGACCAAATTCACCCCTCCACTTT. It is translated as CAAVPTGHNGPNSPLHF.

The CDR3 nucleotides read TGTGCCAGCTCACCACCGGTCAGGAACGTCGAGTTCTTC. This codes for CASSPPVRNVEFF. The chain links TRBV18 to TRBJ2-1, with D unclear. CDR1 is KGHSH and CDR2 is LQKENI in the germline V gene. Trimming took 0 bases from V and 14 from J, leaving 14 bases between them. This CDR3 has 13 residues.

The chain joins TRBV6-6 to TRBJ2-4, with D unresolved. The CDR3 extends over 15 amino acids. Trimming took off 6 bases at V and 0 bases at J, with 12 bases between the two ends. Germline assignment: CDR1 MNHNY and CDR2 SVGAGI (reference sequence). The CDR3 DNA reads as TGTGCCAGCAGGGCAGACCTTTTAGCCAAAAACATTCAGTACTTC. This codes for CASRADLLAKNIQYF.

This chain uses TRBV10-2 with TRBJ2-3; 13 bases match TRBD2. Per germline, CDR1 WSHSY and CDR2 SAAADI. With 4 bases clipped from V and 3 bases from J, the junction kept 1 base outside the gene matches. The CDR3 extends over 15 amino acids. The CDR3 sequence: CASSGLAGGTDTQYF. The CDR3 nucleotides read TGCGCCAGCAGTGGACTAGCGGGGGGAACAGATACGCAGTATTTT.

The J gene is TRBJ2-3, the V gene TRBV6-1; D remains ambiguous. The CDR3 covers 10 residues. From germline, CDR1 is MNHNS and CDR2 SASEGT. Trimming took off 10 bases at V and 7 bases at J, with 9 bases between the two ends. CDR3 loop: CATLPYTQYF. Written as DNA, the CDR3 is TGTGCCACACTTCCCTATACGCAGTATTTT.

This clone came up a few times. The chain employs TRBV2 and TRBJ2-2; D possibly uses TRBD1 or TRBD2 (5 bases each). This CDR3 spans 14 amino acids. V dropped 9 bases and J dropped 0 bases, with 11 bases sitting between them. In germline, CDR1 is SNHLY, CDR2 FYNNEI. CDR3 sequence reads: CASRDGTNTGELFF. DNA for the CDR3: TGTGCCAGTAGGGACGGGACGAACACCGGGGAGCTGTTTTTT.

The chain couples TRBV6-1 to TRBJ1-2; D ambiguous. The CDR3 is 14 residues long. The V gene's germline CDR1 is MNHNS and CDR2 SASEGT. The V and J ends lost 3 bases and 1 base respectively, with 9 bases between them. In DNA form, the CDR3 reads TGTGCCAGCAGTGAGCTGGGAATTAACTATGGCTACACCTTC. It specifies CASSELGINYGYTF.

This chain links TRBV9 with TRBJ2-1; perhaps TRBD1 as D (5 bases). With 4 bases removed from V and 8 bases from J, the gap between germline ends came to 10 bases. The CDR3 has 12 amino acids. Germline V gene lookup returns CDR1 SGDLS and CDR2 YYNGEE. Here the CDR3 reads CASSPSGYEQFF. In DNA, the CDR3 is TGTGCCAGCAGCCCCTCAGGGTATGAGCAGTTCTTC.

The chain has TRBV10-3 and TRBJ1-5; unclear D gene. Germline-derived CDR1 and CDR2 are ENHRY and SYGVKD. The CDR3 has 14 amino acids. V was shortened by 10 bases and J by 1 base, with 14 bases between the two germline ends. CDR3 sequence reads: CATHEGGSNQPQHF. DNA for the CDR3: TGTGCCACCCACGAGGGAGGGAGCAATCAGCCCCAGCATTTT.

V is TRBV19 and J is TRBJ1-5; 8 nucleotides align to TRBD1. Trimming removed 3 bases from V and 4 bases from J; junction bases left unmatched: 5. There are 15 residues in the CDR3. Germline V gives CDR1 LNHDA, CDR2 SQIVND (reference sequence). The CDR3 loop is CASSMDRARNQPQHF. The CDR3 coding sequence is TGTGCCAGTAGTATGGACAGGGCGAGGAATCAGCCCCAGCATTTT.

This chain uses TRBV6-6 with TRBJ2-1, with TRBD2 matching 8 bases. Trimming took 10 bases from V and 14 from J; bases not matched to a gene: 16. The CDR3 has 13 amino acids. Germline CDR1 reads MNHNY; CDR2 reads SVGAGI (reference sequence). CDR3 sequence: CATTEVPGTSKFF. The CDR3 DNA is TGTGCCACAACGGAGGTCCCGGGGACTAGTAAGTTCTTC.

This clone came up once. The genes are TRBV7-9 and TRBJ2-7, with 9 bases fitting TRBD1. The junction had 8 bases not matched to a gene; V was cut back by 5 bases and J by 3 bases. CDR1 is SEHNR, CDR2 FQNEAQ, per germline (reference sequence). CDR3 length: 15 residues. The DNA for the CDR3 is TGTGCCAGCAGCCTATTACAGGGGGCGGTCTACGAGCAGTACTTC. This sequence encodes CASSLLQGAVYEQYF.

CDR3 nucleotide sequence: TGTGCCTGGAGTATCGGGGGAGACGCAGATACGCAGTATTTT. Translating gives CAWSIGGDADTQYF. This chain links TRBV30 with TRBJ2-3; D may be TRBD2 (6 bases). CDR1 GTSNPN and CDR2 SVGIG come from the germline V gene (reference sequence). This CDR3 is built from 14 residues. Between the trimmed V and J ends, which lost 2 bases and 4 bases, there was a span of 13 bases.

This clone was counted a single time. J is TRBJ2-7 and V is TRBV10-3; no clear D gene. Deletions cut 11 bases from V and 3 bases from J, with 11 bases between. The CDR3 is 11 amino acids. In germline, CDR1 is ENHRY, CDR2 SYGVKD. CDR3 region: CAGGVGYEQYF. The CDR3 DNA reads TGTGCCGGTGGCGTTGGCTACGAGCAGTACTTC.

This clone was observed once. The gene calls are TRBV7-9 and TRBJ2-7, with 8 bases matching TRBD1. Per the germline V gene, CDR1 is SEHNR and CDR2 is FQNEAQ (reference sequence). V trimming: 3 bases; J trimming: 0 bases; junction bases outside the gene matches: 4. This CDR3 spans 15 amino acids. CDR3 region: CASSFGTGASYEQYF. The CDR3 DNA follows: TGTGCCAGCAGCTTCGGGACAGGTGCCTCCTACGAGCAGTACTTC.